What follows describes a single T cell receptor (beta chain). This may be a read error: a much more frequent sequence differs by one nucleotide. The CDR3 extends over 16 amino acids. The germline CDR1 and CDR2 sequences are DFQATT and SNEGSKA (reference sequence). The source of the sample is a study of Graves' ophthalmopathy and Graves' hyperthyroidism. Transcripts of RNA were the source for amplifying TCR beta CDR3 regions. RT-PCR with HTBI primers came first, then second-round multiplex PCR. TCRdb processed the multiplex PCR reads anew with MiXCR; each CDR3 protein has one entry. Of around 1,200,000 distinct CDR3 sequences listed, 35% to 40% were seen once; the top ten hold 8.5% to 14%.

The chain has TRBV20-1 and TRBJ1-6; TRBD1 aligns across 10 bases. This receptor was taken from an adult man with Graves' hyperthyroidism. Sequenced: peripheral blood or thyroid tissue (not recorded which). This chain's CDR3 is CSARRQGAPYNSPPHF. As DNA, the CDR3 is TGCAGTGCTAGAAGACAGGGGGCACCCTATAATTCACCCCCCCACTTT.